The clone carrying this T cell receptor beta chain was recorded once. This sample is part of a study of preoperative IRX-2 immunotherapy in early breast cancer. The CDR3 is 16 residues long. V lost 4 bases and J 0 bases, leaving 13 bases between the germline ends. Assay: immunoSEQ multiplex PCR; the TCRdb copy retains only in-frame clones and omits some. The table includes roughly 40,000 clones, 70% to 80% detected once. Treatment: preoperative locoregional IRX-2 cytokine immunotherapy. Preoperative locoregional IRX-2 cytokine immunotherapy was tested in the phase Ib source study. The TCR comes from a human donor with breast cancer. The source material was tumor tissue, sampled after IRX-2 immunotherapy. The rearrangement links TRBV7-1 to TRBJ2-1; D perhaps matches TRBD1 (5 bases). TRBV7-1 is an open reading frame whose function is uncertain. The CDR3 nucleotides read TGTGCCAGCAGCTTAGGGGCCCCCGGCTCCTACAATGAGCAGTTCTTC. Its protein product is CASSLGAPGSYNEQFF.